A selection of T cell receptor beta chains follows, all from one sample in a study of blood T cell repertoires in COVID-19. The table came from immunoSEQ multiplex PCR; TCRdb's copy has only in-frame clones and leaves some out. The table lists approximately 52,000 clones, 85% to 90% of them singletons. The material sequenced was peripheral blood. The source is a man aged 55 to 70 with active COVID-19. The CDR3 runs from the conserved cysteine through the conserved F or W. Size values are once, few and many counts, or a class for expanded clones, and some rows have none.

>once|TRBV7-3
CASSLVSGHPTGELFF
>NA|TRBV27
CASSLLGGNQPQHF
>NA|TRBV9
CASSVVTSGSNEQFF
>NA|TRBV7-6
CASSRDREFRGELFF
>NA|TRBV15
CATSSRGKSSYNEQFF
>NA|TRBV28
CASSFPQGFSSYNEQFF
>NA|TRBV7-2
CASSQTGGFYNEQFF
>NA|TRBV7-3
CASSLRPGFGANVLTF
>NA|TRBV6-5
CAVDRGAEAFF
>NA|TRBV7-2
CASSSQGSSRETQYF
>NA|TRBV28
CASTPRGIIAKNIQYF
>NA|TRBV18
CASSPPGDRAKNIQYF
>few|TRBV5-1
CASSLEGGRVTYEQYF
>NA|TRBV6-5
CASSPRDWRNNEQFF
>NA|TRBV7-2
CASRQMGGGETQYF
>NA|TRBV19
CASSIISPNTGELFF
>NA|TRBV29-1
CSAQTSGRADTQYF
>NA|TRBV7-2
CASSLGGRSYNEQFF
>NA|TRBV6-2/TRBV6-3
CASSYPGLAGGLEQYF
>NA|TRBV7-6
CASSLVEGFYNEQFF
>NA|TRBV9
CASSASSGRLQRDTQYF
>NA|TRBV14
CASSQALTGPGINTEAFF
>NA|TRBV2
CASGTVGTDTQYF
>NA|TRBV2
CASSFQGNTEAFF
>NA|TRBV10-2
CASNAGPSYNEQFF
>NA|TRBV7-9
CASSSLPAGALHEQFF
>NA|TRBV5-4
CASSRDSGPTYEQYF
>NA|TRBV27
CASSVPGQEPPDTQYF
>NA|TRBV14
CASSRTGLDSPLHF
>NA|TRBV4-3
CASSQGGAGGGNEQFF
>NA|TRBV27
CASSPDRGSSPLHF
>NA|TRBV10-3
CAIKQGGDEKLFF
>NA|TRBV12-3/TRBV12-4
CASSSSRLEQYF
>NA|TRBV28
CASSPDREYGNTIYF
>once|TRBV19
CASSQGQGAGETQYF
>NA|TRBV2
CASSARQSYEQYF